These 21 T cell receptor beta chains were all obtained from the same sample, sequenced in a study of T-cell memory formation after mild COVID-19. TCRdb analysed the 5' RACE reads with MiXCR anew, one entry per CDR3 protein. The sample lists 450,000 to 700,000 distinct CDR3 sequences, approximately 18% seen once, with approximately 12% in the top ten. The sequencing sample was made of PBMCs or a T cell subset sorted from them (not recorded which). The source is an adult woman who had mild COVID-19 (a few samples of this study predate the infection). Cell type and time point are not known.

The CDR3 nucleotides read TGTGCCAGTAGTAAGGTCACCGGGACTAAAGAAGAGACCCAGTACTTC. Translating it yields CASSKVTGTKEETQYF. The chain recombines TRBV19 with TRBJ2-5; the match to TRBD2 covers 7 bases. The CDR3 runs 16 residues. CDR1 is LNHDA and CDR2 is SQIVND in the germline V gene (reference sequence). After removal of 4 bases from V and 3 bases from J, the junction contained 11 bases not matched to a gene.

The count of this clonotype is one. This chain uses TRBV20-1 with TRBJ1-2; TRBD1 matches at 9 bases. V lost 5 bases to trimming and J lost 1 base; unmatched junction nucleotides: 5. Germline V lookup: CDR1 DFQATT, CDR2 SNEGSKA (reference sequence). The CDR3 covers 14 residues. The CDR3 coding sequence is TGCAGTGCTCACTACAGGGGGCGTAACTATGGCTACACCTTC. Translating gives CSAHYRGRNYGYTF.

The chain links TRBV2 to TRBJ1-4, with no clear D. Trimming removed 2 bases at V and 3 bases at J, with 13 bases between. The CDR3 is 16 amino acids. Germline V gene sequence: CDR1 SNHLY, CDR2 FYNNEI. In DNA, the CDR3 is TGTGCCAGCAGTGAACTGGGTCAGACGGCTAATGAAAAACTGTTTTTT. It is translated as CASSELGQTANEKLFF.

This chain connects TRBV24-1 to TRBJ2-5; possibly TRBD2 for D (6 bases). Germline loops: CDR1 KGHDR, CDR2 SFDVKD. Trimming shortened V by 7 bases and J by 5 bases, and 13 bases separated the two germline ends. CDR3 length equals 13 residues. The chain's CDR3 is CATRRSGFETQYF. The CDR3 region has the DNA TGTGCCACCAGAAGAAGCGGGTTCGAGACCCAGTACTTC.

This clonotype was detected many times. The chain combines TRBV6-6 with TRBJ2-1; D is undetermined. Trimming cost V 4 bases and J 7 bases, with 14 bases left between them. The germline V gene has CDR1 MNHNY and CDR2 SVGAGI (reference sequence). CDR3 length: 14 residues. The CDR3 is CASSSRGSSNEQFF. CDR3 nucleotides: TGTGCCAGCAGTTCGCGCGGTAGCTCTAATGAGCAGTTCTTC.

This rearrangement joins TRBV11-2 to TRBJ2-1; D might be TRBD1 (7 bases). The V gene's germline CDR1 is SGHAT and CDR2 FQNNGV. CDR3 length equals 16 residues. The ends were cut back, 1 base at V and 4 bases at J, with 14 bases in the middle. The CDR3: CASSLAGGPLYNEQFF. Written as DNA, the CDR3 is TGTGCCAGCAGCTTAGCAGGGGGGCCTTTATACAATGAGCAGTTCTTC. Combining the CDR3 with reference TRBV11-2 and TRBJ2-1 gives the whole variable domain EAGVAQSPRYKIIEKRQSVAFWCNPISGHATLYWYQQILGQGPKLLIQFQNNGVVDDSQLPKDRFSAERLKGVDSTLKIQPAKLEDSAVYLCASSLAGGPLYNEQFFGPGTRLTVL.

This clonotype was counted between two and nine times. The rearrangement joins TRBV5-1 to TRBJ2-2; D perhaps matches TRBD2 (6 bases). The CDR3 runs 14 residues. The germline V gene encodes CDR1 SGHRS and CDR2 YFSETQ. The V end was cut by 3 bases, the J end by 7 bases, with 13 bases between. The CDR3 here is CASSSQGGGGELFF. CDR3 DNA: TGCGCCAGCAGCTCTCAGGGAGGCGGCGGGGAGCTGTTTTTT.

This clonotype came up a few times. The CDR3 DNA reads TGTGCCAGCAGTTACTCAGTGGCCCTAGCGGGAGACGACACCGGGGAGCTGTTTTTT. Residues: CASSYSVALAGDDTGELFF. The chain has TRBV6-2 or TRBV6-3 and TRBJ2-2, with 10 bases that match TRBD2. The CDR3 totals 19 residues. V trimming: 0 bases; J trimming: 3 bases; junction bases outside the gene matches: 10. Per germline, CDR1 MNHEY and CDR2 SVGEGT.

The V and J genes are TRBV20-1 and TRBJ2-7; 8 nucleotides line up with TRBD2. Germline V gene lookup returns CDR1 DFQATT and CDR2 SNEGSKA (reference sequence). V lost 4 bases to trimming and J lost 1 base; unmatched junction nucleotides: 9. The CDR3 length is 15 residues. CDR3 nucleotides: TGCAGTGCTAACCCACTAGCGGCAGCTTCCTACGAGCAGTACTTC. It yields the protein CSANPLAAASYEQYF.

This clonotype was seen a few times. The J gene is TRBJ2-2, the V gene TRBV15; D gene ambiguous. Trimming shortened V by 7 bases and J by 1 base, and 4 bases separated the two germline ends. The length of the CDR3 is 12 residues. CDR1 is LNHNV and CDR2 is YYDKDF in the germline V gene (reference sequence). The CDR3 DNA follows: TGTGCCACCACAGGGAACACCGGGGAGCTGTTTTTT. Its protein is CATTGNTGELFF.

This clonotype occurred a few times. The chain joins TRBV12-3 or TRBV12-4 to TRBJ1-2, with 9 bases fitting TRBD1. Trimming removed 3 bases from V and 4 bases from J; junction bases left unmatched: 6. The CDR3 runs to 15 residues. CDR3 sequence (DNA): TGTGCCAGCAGTTTCGGGGACAGGGATCTCTATGGCTACACCTTC. It yields the protein CASSFGDRDLYGYTF.

The gene calls are TRBV7-9 and TRBJ2-3, with 10 positions matching TRBD2. Per germline, CDR1 SEHNR and CDR2 FQNEAQ (reference sequence). The CDR3 is 16 amino acids. Losses at the gene ends were 1 base for V and 7 bases for J; bases not matched to a gene: 8. The CDR3 is CASSLVPSGSRNTQYF. CDR3 nucleotide sequence: TGTGCCAGCAGCTTAGTTCCTAGCGGGAGTAGGAATACGCAGTATTTT. Using reference TRBV7-9 and TRBJ2-3 for the parts outside the CDR3, the full variable domain is DTGVSQNPRHKITKRGQNVTFRCDPISEHNRLYWYRQTLGQGPEFLTYFQNEAQLEKSRLLSDRFSAERPKGSFSTLEIQRTEQGDSAMYLCASSLVPSGSRNTQYFGPGTRLTVL.

The chain combines TRBV7-2 with TRBJ2-7; 8 bases match TRBD2. The length of the CDR3 is 14 residues. The germline CDR1 and CDR2 sequences are SGHTA and FQGNSA. J gave up 4 bases and V 6 bases, and 8 bases lay outside the gene matches. Written as DNA, the CDR3 is TGTGCCAGCAGTCGGACTAGCCCCCCGTACGAGCAGTACTTC. Its translation is CASSRTSPPYEQYF.

The V gene is TRBV7-2, the J gene TRBJ1-4, with 10 nucleotides matching TRBD1. CDR3 length: 16 residues. Germline V CDR1 and CDR2: SGHTA, FQGNSA. Losses at the gene ends were 6 bases for V and 2 bases for J; bases not matched to a gene: 6. CDR3: CASRMGQGLTNEKLFF. Written as DNA, the CDR3 is TGTGCCAGCAGAATGGGACAGGGGTTGACTAATGAAAAACTGTTTTTT.

In this sample, this clonotype turned up a few times. The chain combines TRBV12-3 or TRBV12-4 with TRBJ2-3; 9 bases match TRBD1. CDR3 length: 14 residues. Germline trimming cut 6 bases from V and 1 base from J; bases unmatched to any gene: 2. The CDR3 here is CASRWTGGTDTQYF. CDR3 DNA: TGTGCCAGCAGATGGACAGGGGGCACAGATACGCAGTATTTT.

V usage is TRBV5-6 and J usage is TRBJ2-5; no definite D call. Trimming shortened V by 1 base and J by 6 bases, and 10 bases separated the two germline ends. Germline V gene sequence: CDR1 SGHDT, CDR2 YYEEEE. This CDR3 spans 13 amino acids. CDR3: CASSLQRWQTQYF. In nucleotides, the CDR3 is TGTGCCAGCAGCTTGCAGAGGTGGCAGACCCAGTACTTC.

The CDR3 spells CASSLDWRTTLQYF. CDR3 nucleotides: TGCGCCAGCAGCTTGGACTGGCGGACTACCCTTCAGTACTTC. The chain is built from TRBV5-1 and TRBJ2-4; D may be TRBD2 (6 bases). Germline CDR1 reads SGHRS; CDR2 reads YFSETQ. V was clipped by 0 bases and J by 11 bases, with 15 bases between them. This CDR3 spans 14 amino acids.

The chain uses TRBV9 and TRBJ1-2, with D uncertain. The germline V gene encodes CDR1 SGDLS and CDR2 YYNGEE. The CDR3 is 13 amino acids. V dropped 0 bases and J dropped 8 bases, with 11 bases sitting between them. The DNA of the CDR3 is TGTGCCAGCAGCGTAGGGTCGGTGGGAGGCTACACCTTC. It encodes CASSVGSVGGYTF.

V is TRBV20-1 and J is TRBJ2-7; a weak D match, TRBD2 (6 bases). CDR3 length: 14 amino acids. V lost 2 bases and J lost 7, with 18 bases in between. Germline V gene lookup returns CDR1 DFQATT and CDR2 SNEGSKA (reference sequence). Here the CDR3 DNA reads TGCAGTGCTAGATCCGGGAGTCGGCCTCGGGAGCAGTACTTC. This sequence encodes CSARSGSRPREQYF.

The chain links TRBV20-1 to TRBJ2-7, with a tentative D call TRBD2 (5 bases). The CDR3 sequence is 14 residues long. V shed 4 bases and J shed 2 bases, with 15 bases lying between them. CDR1 is DFQATT and CDR2 is SNEGSKA in the germline V gene (reference sequence). The DNA for the CDR3 is TGCAGTGCTAACGGAGGACTTAGAACCTACGAGCAGTACTTC. It is translated as CSANGGLRTYEQYF.

This chain uses TRBV6-1 with TRBJ1-2; D gene uncertain. The length of the CDR3 is 14 residues. Germline values: CDR1 MNHNS, CDR2 SASEGT. The V and J ends lost 1 base and 6 bases respectively, with 12 bases between them. The CDR3 DNA sequence: TGTGCCAGCAGTGAAGTTGGGAGCTCCGATGGCTACACCTTC. Protein: CASSEVGSSDGYTF.